Below, one T cell receptor beta chain is given with its context. This sample was taken from a study of graft-versus-host responses after intestinal transplantation. Processing was applied to graft tissue in order to liberate intraepithelial and lamina propria lymphocytes. V was clipped by 4 bases and J by 8 bases, with 12 bases between them. CDR1 SGHTA and CDR2 FQGNSA come from the germline V gene. The CDR3 has 12 amino acids. Profiled with immunoSEQ multiplex PCR; TCRdb holds only in-frame clones, not every one. The data show just under 65,000 clones, 89% seen once. Sequences were derived from ileum tissue, sampled less than 400 days after transplant. The chain has TRBV7-2 and TRBJ2-7; D uncertain. This clonotype was obtained from a human patient who received an intestinal transplant, so some T cells may come from the graft donor. CDR3 DNA: TGTGCCAGCAGCTCCCGACTTTACAAGCAGTACTTC. Protein: CASSSRLYKQYF.